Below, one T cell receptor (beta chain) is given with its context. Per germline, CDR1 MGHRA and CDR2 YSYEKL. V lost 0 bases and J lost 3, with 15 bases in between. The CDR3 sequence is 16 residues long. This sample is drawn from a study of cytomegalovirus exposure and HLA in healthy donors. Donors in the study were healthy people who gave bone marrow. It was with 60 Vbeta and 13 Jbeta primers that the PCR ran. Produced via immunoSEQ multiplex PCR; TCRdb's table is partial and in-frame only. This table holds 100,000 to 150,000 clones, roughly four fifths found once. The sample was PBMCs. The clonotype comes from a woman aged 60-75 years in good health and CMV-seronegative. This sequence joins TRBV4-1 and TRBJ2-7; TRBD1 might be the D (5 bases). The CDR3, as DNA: TGCGCCAGCAGCCAAGATAAGGTCAGGGTGGTCTACGAGCAGTACTTC. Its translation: CASSQDKVRVVYEQYF.